The TCR beta chain described here comes from a study of a mutant IDH1 vaccine in newly diagnosed glioma. Study in general: The initiation of vaccination occurred 4-6 weeks after radiotherapy alone, or with temozolomide cycles.

This clone was detected only a few times. The antigen is not known. The time point is: week 35, safety follow-up. Each vaccine dose was 300 ug of mutant IDH1 20-mer peptide, with topical imiquimod. The repertoire was sequenced with immunoSEQ multiplex PCR; TCRdb's copy has only in-frame clones and lacks some. The sample yields about 32,000 clones, 60% to 80% seen once. The junction had 7 bases not matched to a gene; V was cut back by 4 bases and J by 4 bases. Germline V CDR1 and CDR2: ENHRY, SYGVKD. The CDR3 sequence is 15 residues long. The V and J genes are TRBV10-3 and TRBJ1-2; TRBD1 aligns across 9 bases. The sequencing used PBMCs, collected from a glioma patient whose treatment included an IDH1 peptide vaccine. The clonotype was recovered from a woman under 40 with glioma. Some clones in this sample may be carry-over from other donors' samples. The CDR3 is CAISGDREGLYGYTF. The DNA for the CDR3 is TGTGCCATCAGTGGGGACAGGGAAGGGCTCTATGGCTACACCTTC.